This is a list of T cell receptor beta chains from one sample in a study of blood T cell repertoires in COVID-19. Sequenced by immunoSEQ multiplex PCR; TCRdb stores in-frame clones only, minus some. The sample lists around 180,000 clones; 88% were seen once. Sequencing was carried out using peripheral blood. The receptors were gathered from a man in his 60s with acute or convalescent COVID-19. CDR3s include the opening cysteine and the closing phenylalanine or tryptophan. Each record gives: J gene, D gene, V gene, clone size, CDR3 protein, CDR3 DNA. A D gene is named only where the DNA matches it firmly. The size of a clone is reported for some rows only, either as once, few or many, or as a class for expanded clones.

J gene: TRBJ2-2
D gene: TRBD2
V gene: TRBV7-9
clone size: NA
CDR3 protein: CASSFRGLAEGSGELFF
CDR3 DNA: TGTGCCAGCAGCTTCCGTGGACTAGCGGAAGGTTCCGGGGAGCTGTTTTTT

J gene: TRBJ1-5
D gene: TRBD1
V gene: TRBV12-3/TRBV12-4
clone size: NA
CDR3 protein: CASRRTGRQPQHF
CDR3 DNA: TGTGCCAGCAGACGGACAGGGCGTCAGCCCCAGCATTTT

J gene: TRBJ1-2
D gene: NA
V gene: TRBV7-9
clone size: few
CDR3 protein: CASSLWDINYGYTF
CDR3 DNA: TGTGCCAGCAGCTTATGGGACATAAACTATGGCTACACCTTC

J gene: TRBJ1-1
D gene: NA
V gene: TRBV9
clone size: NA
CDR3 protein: CASSARWQMNTEAFF
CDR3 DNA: TGTGCCAGCAGTGCCCGATGGCAGATGAACACTGAAGCTTTCTTT

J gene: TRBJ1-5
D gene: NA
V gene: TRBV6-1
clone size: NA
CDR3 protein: CASSEAGGRVNQPQHF
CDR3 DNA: TGTGCCAGCAGTGAGGCGGGGGGACGGGTCAATCAGCCCCAGCATTTT

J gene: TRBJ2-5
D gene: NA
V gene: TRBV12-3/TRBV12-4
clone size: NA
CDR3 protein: CASSLEAAGTQYF
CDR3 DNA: TGTGCCAGCAGTTTAGAGGCCGCGGGGACCCAGTACTTC

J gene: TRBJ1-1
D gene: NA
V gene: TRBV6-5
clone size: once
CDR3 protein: CASSSMNTEAFF
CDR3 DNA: TGTGCCAGCAGTTCTATGAACACTGAAGCTTTCTTT

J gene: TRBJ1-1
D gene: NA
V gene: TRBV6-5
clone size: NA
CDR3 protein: CASRSWQRDTEAFF
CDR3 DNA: TGTGCCAGCCGTTCTTGGCAACGGGACACTGAAGCTTTCTTT

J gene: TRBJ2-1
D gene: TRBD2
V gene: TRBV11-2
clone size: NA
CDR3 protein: CASSLSSGGYNEQFF
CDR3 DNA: TGTGCCAGCAGCTTATCTAGCGGGGGGTACAATGAGCAGTTCTTC

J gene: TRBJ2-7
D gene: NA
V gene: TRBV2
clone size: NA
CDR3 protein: CASSRQGRTGSYEQYF
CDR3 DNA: TGTGCCAGCAGCCGACAAGGTAGGACTGGCTCCTACGAGCAGTACTTC

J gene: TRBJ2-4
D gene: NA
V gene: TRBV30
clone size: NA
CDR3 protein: CAWGGAAGKNIQYF
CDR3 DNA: TGTGCCTGGGGTGGGGCAGCGGGCAAAAACATTCAGTACTTC

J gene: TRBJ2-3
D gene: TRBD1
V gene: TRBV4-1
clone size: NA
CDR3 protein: CASSHDYRQGPSDTQYF
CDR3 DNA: TGCGCCAGCAGCCACGATTATAGACAGGGGCCCTCAGATACGCAGTATTTT

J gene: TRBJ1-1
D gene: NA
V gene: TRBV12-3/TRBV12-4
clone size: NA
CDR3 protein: CASSLRGEAFF
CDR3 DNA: TGTGCCAGCAGTCTACGAGGTGAAGCTTTCTTT

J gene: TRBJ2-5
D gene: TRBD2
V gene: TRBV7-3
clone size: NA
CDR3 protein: CASSPGRHKETQYF
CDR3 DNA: TGTGCCAGCAGCCCCGGGAGGCACAAAGAGACCCAGTACTTC

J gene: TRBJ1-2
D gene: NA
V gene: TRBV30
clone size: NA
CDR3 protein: CAWSETRTGGYTF
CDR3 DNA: TGTGCCTGGAGTGAGACCCGGACGGGAGGCTACACCTTC

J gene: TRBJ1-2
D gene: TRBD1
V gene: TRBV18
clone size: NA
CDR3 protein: CASSPASGTGGAEGYTF
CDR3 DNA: TGTGCCAGCTCACCAGCCTCCGGGACAGGGGGCGCGGAGGGCTACACCTTC

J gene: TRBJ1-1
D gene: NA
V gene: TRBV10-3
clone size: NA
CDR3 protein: CAISKFEGIGTEAFF
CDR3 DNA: TGTGCCATCAGTAAATTTGAGGGAATTGGCACTGAAGCTTTCTTT

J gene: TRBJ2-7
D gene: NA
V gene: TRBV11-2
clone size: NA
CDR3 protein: CASSLFRVEQYF
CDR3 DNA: TGTGCCAGCAGCTTATTCAGGGTCGAGCAGTACTTC

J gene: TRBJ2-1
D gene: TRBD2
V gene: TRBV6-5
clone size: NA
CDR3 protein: CASSLAGDLYNEQFF
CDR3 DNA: TGTGCCAGCAGTTTAGCGGGAGACCTCTACAATGAGCAGTTCTTC

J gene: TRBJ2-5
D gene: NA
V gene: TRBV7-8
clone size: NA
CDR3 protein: CASSLAGAQETQYF
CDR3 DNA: TGTGCCAGCAGCTTAGCAGGGGCCCAAGAGACCCAGTACTTC

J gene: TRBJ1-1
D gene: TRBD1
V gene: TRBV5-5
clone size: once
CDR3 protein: CASSWRTGQNTEAFF
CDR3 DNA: TGTGCCAGCAGCTGGCGGACAGGTCAGAACACTGAAGCTTTCTTT

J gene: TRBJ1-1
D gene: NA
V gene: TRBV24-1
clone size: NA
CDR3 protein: CATSDFKRAEAFF
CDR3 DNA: TGTGCCACCAGTGATTTTAAGCGGGCTGAAGCTTTCTTT

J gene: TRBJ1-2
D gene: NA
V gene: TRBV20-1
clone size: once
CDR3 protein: CSASQADHNYGYTF
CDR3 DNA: TGCAGTGCTAGTCAGGCAGATCATAACTATGGCTACACCTTC

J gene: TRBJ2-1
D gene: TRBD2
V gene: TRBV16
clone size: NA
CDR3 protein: CASSPSGSFNEQFF
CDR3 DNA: TGTGCCAGCAGCCCTAGCGGGAGTTTCAATGAGCAGTTCTTC

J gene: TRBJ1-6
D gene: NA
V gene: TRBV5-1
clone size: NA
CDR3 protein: CASSLGQPSSYNSPLHF
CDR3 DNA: TGCGCCAGCAGCTTGGGACAACCGAGCTCCTATAATTCACCCCTCCACTTT

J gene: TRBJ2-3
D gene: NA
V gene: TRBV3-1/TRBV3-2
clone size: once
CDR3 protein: CASSRHPTGRSPDTQYF
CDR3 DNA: TGTGCCAGCAGCCGCCATCCGACAGGGAGGTCGCCAGATACGCAGTATTTT

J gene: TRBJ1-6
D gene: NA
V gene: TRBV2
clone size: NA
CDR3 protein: CASSERAGMGYNSPLHF
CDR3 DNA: TGTGCCAGCAGTGAAAGGGCAGGGATGGGGTATAATTCACCCCTCCACTTT

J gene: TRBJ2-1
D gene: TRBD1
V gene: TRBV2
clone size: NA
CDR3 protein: CASMAIQGAWGEQFF
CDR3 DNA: TGTGCCAGCATGGCGATACAGGGGGCGTGGGGTGAGCAGTTCTTC

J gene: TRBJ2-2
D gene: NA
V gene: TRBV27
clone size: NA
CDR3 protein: CASSPSGFGGTNTGELFF
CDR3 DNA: TGTGCCAGCAGTCCCTCGGGTTTTGGCGGAACGAACACCGGGGAGCTGTTTTTT

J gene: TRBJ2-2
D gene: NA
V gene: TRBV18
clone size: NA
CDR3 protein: CASSPLKPENTGELFF
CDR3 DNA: TGTGCCAGCTCACCACTCAAACCAGAAAACACCGGGGAGCTGTTTTTT

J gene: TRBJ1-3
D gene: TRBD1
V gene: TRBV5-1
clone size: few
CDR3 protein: CASSYSGQGVGNTIYF
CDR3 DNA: TGCGCCAGCAGCTATTCGGGACAGGGGGTTGGAAACACCATATATTTT

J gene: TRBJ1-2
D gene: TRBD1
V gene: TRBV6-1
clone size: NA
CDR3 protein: CASSEGTGYGYTF
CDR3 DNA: TGTGCCAGCAGCGAAGGGACAGGGTATGGCTACACCTTC

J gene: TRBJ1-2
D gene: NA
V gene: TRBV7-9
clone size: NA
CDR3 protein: CASSSKHRDYGYTF
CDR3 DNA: TGTGCCAGCAGCTCTAAGCACAGGGACTATGGCTACACCTTC

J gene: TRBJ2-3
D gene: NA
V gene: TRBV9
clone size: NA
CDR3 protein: CASSVLGHPLDTQYF
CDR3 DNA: TGTGCCAGCAGCGTTTTGGGACACCCTTTGGATACGCAGTATTTT

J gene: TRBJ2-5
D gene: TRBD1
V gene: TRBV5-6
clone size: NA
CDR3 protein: CASSFGQGLQETQYF
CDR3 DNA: TGTGCCAGCAGCTTCGGACAGGGTCTCCAAGAGACCCAGTACTTC

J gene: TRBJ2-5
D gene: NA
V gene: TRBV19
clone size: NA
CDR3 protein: CASSEGRQETQYF
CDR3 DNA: TGTGCCAGTAGTGAGGGCAGACAAGAGACCCAGTACTTC

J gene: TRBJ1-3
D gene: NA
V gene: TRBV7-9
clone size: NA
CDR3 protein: CASSFSWGSSSGNTIYF
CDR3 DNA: TGTGCCAGCAGCTTTTCATGGGGCAGCTCCTCTGGAAACACCATATATTTT

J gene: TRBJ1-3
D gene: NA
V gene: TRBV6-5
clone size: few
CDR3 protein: CASSYTSSGNTIYF
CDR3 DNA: TGTGCCAGCAGTTACACCAGCTCTGGAAACACCATATATTTT

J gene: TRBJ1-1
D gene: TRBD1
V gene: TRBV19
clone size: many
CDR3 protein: CASSEPGTGRTEAFF
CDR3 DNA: TGTGCCAGTAGTGAACCCGGGACAGGGCGAACTGAAGCTTTCTTT

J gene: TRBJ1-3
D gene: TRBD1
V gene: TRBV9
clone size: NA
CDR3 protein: CASSSTGAHGNTIYF
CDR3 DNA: TGTGCCAGCAGCTCAACAGGGGCCCACGGAAACACCATATATTTT

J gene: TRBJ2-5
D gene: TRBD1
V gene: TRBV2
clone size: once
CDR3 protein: CASRRQGVETQYF
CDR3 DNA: TGTGCCAGCAGGCGACAGGGCGTAGAGACCCAGTACTTC

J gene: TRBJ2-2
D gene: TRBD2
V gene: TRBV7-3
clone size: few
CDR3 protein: CASSSVAGAGTGELFF
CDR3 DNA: TGTGCCAGCAGCTCTGTGGCGGGAGCAGGCACCGGGGAGCTGTTTTTT

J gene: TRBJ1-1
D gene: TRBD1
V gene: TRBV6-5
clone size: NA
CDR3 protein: CASSQGGGIRAFF
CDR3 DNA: TGTGCCAGCAGTCAGGGGGGTGGCATTCGGGCTTTCTTT

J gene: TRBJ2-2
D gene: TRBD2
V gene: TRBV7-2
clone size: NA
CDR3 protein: CASSFSGVNTGELFF
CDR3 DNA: TGTGCCAGCAGCTTTAGCGGGGTGAACACCGGGGAGCTGTTTTTT

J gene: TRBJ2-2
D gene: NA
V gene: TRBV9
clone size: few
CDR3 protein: CASSRTANTGELFF
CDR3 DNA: TGTGCCAGCAGCCGGACAGCGAACACCGGGGAGCTGTTTTTT

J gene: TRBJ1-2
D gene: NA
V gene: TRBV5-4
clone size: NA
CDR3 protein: CASSSSGGDYGYTF
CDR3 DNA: TGTGCCAGCAGCTCGTCCGGGGGAGACTATGGCTACACCTTC

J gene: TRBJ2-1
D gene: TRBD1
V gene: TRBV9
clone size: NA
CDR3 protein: CASSDRQGSSYNEQFF
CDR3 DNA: TGTGCCAGCAGCGACAGACAGGGGAGCTCCTACAATGAGCAGTTCTTC

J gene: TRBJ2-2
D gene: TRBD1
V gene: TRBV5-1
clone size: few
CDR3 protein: CASNTGTGAGGELFF
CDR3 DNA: TGCGCCAGCAACACAGGGACAGGGGCCGGCGGGGAGCTGTTTTTT

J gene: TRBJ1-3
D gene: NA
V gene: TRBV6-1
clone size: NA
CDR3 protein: CASSDGVSGNTIYF
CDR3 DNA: TGTGCCAGCAGTGATGGAGTTTCTGGAAACACCATATATTTT

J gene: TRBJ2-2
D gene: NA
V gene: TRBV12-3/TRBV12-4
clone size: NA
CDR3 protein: CASSRTALGELFF
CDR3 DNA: TGTGCCAGCAGTCGGACAGCGTTGGGGGAGCTGTTTTTT

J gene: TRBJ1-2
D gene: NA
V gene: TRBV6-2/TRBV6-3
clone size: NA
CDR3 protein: CASSLGQNYGYTF
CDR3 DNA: TGTGCCAGCAGCCTCGGACAGAACTATGGCTACACCTTC

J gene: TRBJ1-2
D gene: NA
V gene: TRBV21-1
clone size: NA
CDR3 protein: CASSKESAGDYGYTF
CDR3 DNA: TGTGCCAGCAGCAAAGAAAGCGCAGGGGACTATGGCTACACCTTC